What follows is one T cell receptor (beta chain) and its context. The data stem from a study of blood T cell repertoires in COVID-19. In the study overall: Material from acute and convalescent COVID-19 was sourced from the United States, Italy and Spain. PBMCs, B-cell-depleted T cells, or T cells were the source of the cDNA or gDNA that made up the material.

The method was immunoSEQ multiplex PCR; TCRdb's version includes in-frame clones alone and lacks a portion of them. The data show around 220,000 clones, approximately 86% seen once. Trimming pared 4 bases from V and 8 bases from J, leaving 14 bases between. Per the germline V gene, CDR1 is MNHEY and CDR2 is SVGAGI. The CDR3 is made up of 13 amino acids. Sequencing was carried out using peripheral blood. The sequence derives from a woman between 50 and 59 years old with COVID-19, enrolled during active disease. The chain uses TRBV6-5 and TRBJ1-2; D possibly corresponds to TRBD1 (6 bases). CDR3 sequence (DNA): TGTGCCAGCAGTTCCATACAGGGACGGGGCTACACCTTC. Residues: CASSSIQGRGYTF.